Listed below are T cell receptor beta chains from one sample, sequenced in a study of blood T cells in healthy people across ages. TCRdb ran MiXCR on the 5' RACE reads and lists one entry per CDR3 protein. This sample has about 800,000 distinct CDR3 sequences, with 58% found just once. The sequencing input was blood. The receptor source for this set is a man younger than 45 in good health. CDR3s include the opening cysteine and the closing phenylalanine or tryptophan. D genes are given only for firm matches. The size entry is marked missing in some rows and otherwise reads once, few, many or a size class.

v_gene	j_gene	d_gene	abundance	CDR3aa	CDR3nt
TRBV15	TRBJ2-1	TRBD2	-	CATSRGGGRTSYNEQFF	TGTGCCACCAGCAGAGGGGGGGGTAGGACGTCCTACAATGAGCAGTTCTTC
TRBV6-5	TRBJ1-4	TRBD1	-	CASSSGQGTNEKLFF	TGTGCCAGCAGTTCCGGACAGGGGACTAATGAAAAACTGTTTTTT
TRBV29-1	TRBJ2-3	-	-	CSADGWGEGTDTQYF	TGCAGTGCTGATGGGTGGGGCGAGGGCACAGATACGCAGTATTTT
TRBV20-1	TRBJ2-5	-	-	CSARARSPQTETQYF	TGCAGTGCTAGAGCTAGGAGCCCTCAAACGGAGACCCAGTACTTC
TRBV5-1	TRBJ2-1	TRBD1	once	CASSSLGRGRYNEQFF	TGCGCCAGCAGCTCCCTTGGCAGGGGGCGCTACAATGAGCAGTTCTTC
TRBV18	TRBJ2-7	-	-	CASSPTPTSYEQYF	TGTGCCAGCTCACCGACGCCGACTTCTTACGAGCAGTACTTC
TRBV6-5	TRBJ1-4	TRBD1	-	CASSYRGGTNEKLFF	TGTGCCAGCTCATACAGGGGTGGCACTAATGAAAAACTGTTTTTT
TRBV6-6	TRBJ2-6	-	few	CATRSQGPGANVLTF	TGTGCCACCCGGTCCCAAGGGCCTGGGGCCAACGTCCTGACTTTC
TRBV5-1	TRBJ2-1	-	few	CASSPGTPNNEQFF	TGCGCCAGCAGCCCCGGGACACCTAACAATGAGCAGTTCTTC
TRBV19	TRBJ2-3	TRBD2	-	CASSPYHRSSGALGTQYF	TGTGCCAGTAGTCCCTACCATAGGTCTAGCGGGGCGCTAGGTACGCAGTATTTT
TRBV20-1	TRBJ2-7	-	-	CSARENYEQYF	TGCAGTGCTAGAGAGAACTACGAGCAGTACTTC
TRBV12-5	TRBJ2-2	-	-	CASAQGPDTGELFF	TGTGCTAGTGCCCAGGGGCCCGACACCGGGGAGCTGTTTTTT
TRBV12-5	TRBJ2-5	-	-	CASGWPGKETQYF	TGTGCTAGTGGTTGGCCTGGTAAAGAGACCCAGTACTTC
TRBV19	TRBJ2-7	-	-	CASSMTTETYEQYF	TGTGCCAGTAGTATGACTACAGAGACCTACGAGCAGTACTTC
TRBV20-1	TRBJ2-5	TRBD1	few	CSAGGTGVQETQYF	TGCAGTGCCGGCGGGACAGGGGTGCAAGAGACCCAGTACTTC
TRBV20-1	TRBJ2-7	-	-	CSAREFRLSIGLPYEQYF	TGCAGTGCTAGAGAGTTCAGACTCTCGATCGGTCTGCCCTACGAGCAGTACTTC
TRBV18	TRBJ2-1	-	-	CASSPPRQVLGQYNEQFF	TGTGCCAGCTCACCACCTCGACAGGTCTTGGGGCAATACAATGAGCAGTTCTTC
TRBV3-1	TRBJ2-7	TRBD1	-	CASSSRTGADEQYF	TGTGCCAGCAGCTCCCGGACAGGGGCGGACGAGCAGTACTTC
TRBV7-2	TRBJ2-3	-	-	CASSLGVRGSSTDTQYF	TGTGCCAGCAGCTTAGGCGTTCGAGGGTCTAGCACAGATACGCAGTATTTT
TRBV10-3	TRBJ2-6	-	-	CAIGGFGANVLTF	TGTGCCATCGGGGGGTTTGGGGCCAACGTCCTGACTTTC
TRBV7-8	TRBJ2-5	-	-	CVSSPSLGLTQYF	TGTGTCAGCAGCCCATCCCTGGGGCTGACCCAGTACTTC
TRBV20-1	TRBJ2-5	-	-	CSARDGASREETQYF	TGCAGTGCTAGAGATGGGGCCAGCCGGGAAGAGACCCAGTACTTC
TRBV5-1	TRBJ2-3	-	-	CASNLMSTDTQYF	TGCGCCAGCAATCTGATGAGCACAGATACGCAGTATTTT
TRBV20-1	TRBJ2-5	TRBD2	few	CSVGLAGVTQETQYF	TGCAGTGTCGGACTAGCGGGAGTCACCCAAGAGACCCAGTACTTC
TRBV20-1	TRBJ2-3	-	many	CSARDPSSHTDTQYF	TGCAGTGCTAGAGATCCTAGCTCACACACAGATACGCAGTATTTT
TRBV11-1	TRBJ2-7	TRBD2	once	CASSSRAGAQLEQYF	TGTGCCAGCAGCTCCCGAGCGGGAGCCCAACTTGAGCAGTACTTC
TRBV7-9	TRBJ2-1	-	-	CASSPDYSSYNEQFF	TGTGCCAGCAGCCCGGACTACAGCTCCTACAATGAGCAGTTCTTC
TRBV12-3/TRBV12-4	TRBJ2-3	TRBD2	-	CASSLAFAGGTDTQYF	TGTGCCAGCAGTTTAGCATTCGCGGGGGGAACAGATACGCAGTATTTT
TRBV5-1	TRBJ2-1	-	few	CASSFPGANEQFF	TGCGCCAGCAGCTTCCCTGGTGCAAATGAGCAGTTCTTC
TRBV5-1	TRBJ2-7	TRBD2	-	CASSSPPGTRVHEQYF	TGCGCCAGCAGTTCACCCCCCGGGACTAGGGTCCACGAGCAGTACTTC
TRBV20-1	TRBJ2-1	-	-	CSARDGTRQFF	TGCAGTGCTAGAGATGGGACCCGGCAGTTCTTC
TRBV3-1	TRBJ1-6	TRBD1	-	CASSQGWTGQNSPLHF	TGTGCCAGCAGCCAAGGATGGACAGGCCAAAATTCACCCCTCCACTTT
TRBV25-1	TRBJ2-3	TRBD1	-	CASRLTGNTDTQYF	TGTGCCAGCCGGTTGACAGGGAACACAGATACGCAGTATTTT
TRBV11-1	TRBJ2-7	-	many	CASSYTAQESYEQYF	TGTGCCAGCAGCTACACGGCACAGGAATCCTACGAGCAGTACTTC
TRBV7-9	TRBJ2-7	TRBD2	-	CASSFGAGDEQYF	TGTGCCAGCAGCTTCGGAGCGGGAGACGAGCAGTACTTC
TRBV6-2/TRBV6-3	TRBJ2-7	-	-	CASSSQEWVEQYF	TGTGCCAGCAGTTCCCAAGAATGGGTCGAGCAGTACTTC
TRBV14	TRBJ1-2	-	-	CASGASTYGYTF	TGTGCCAGCGGGGCCTCTACCTATGGCTACACCTTC
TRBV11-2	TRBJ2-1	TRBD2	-	CASSPRTSAGNEQFF	TGTGCCAGCAGCCCCAGGACTAGCGCTGGGAATGAGCAGTTCTTC
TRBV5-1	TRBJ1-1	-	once	CASSLRPIMNTEAFF	TGCGCCAGCAGCTTGAGGCCAATAATGAACACTGAAGCTTTCTTT
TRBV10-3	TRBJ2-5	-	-	CAISDSGEQYF	TGTGCCATCAGTGACTCCGGGGAGCAGTACTTC
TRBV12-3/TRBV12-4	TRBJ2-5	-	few	CASTLGGLLQETQYF	TGTGCCAGCACACTGGGGGGACTGCTCCAAGAGACCCAGTACTTC
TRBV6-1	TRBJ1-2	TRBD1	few	CASSDGTGDGYTF	TGTGCCAGCAGTGACGGGACAGGGGATGGCTACACCTTC